A single count supports the clone carrying this TCR beta chain. Its specificity is not known. The sample comes from a study of Ad26.COV2.S vaccination and SARS-CoV-2 variants. Study context: Donor joined the COV1001 Ad26.COV2.S trial arm. The authors gave Ad26.COV2.S intramuscularly, either once or twice 56 days apart. Broader study findings: The analyses of TCR breadth and depth may have understated the size of total T cell responses.

Documented treatment: roughly 20 received Ad26.COV2.S at low or high dose, single or two shots; several received placebo; per-sample allocation not given. After the first vaccine or placebo injection, samples were drawn on day 63. In Boston, the donor was an adult between 18-55 years of age. Here immunoSEQ multiplex PCR was the method, and the copy in TCRdb shows in-frame clones only, minus some. The sample has about 420,000 clones, 88% seen once. Germline assignment: CDR1 MNHEY and CDR2 SVGEGT. V lost 2 bases, J lost 2 bases, and 8 bases stayed unmatched. This CDR3 has 16 amino acids. The origin of this receptor is a person between 18 and 65 years old who received the Ad26.COV2.S COVID-19 vaccine or a placebo. V and J are TRBV6-2 or TRBV6-3 and TRBJ2-5, with 7 bases aligning to TRBD2. The source was peripheral blood, collected in a trial of Ad26.COV2.S vaccine versus placebo. Here the CDR3 reads CASSYPQGLLQETQYF. The CDR3, as DNA: TGTGCCAGCAGTTACCCCCAGGGACTACTACAAGAGACCCAGTACTTC.